The 7 T cell receptor beta chains below were found in one sample sequenced in a study of identical twins. TCRdb reprocessed the 5' RACE reads via MiXCR and lists one record per CDR3 protein. The sample has fewer than 650,000 distinct CDR3 sequences, roughly 7.1% seen once. This sample was shared with a second study, whose subject was yellow fever vaccine responses in identical twins.

Sequenced input: PBMCs. These receptors came from a woman younger than 30 in good health.

This sequence joins TRBV6-1 and TRBJ1-1; D remains ambiguous. The CDR3 runs to 13 residues. Germline V gene sequence: CDR1 MNHNS, CDR2 SASEGT. V lost 6 bases and J 1 base, leaving 9 bases between the germline ends. CDR3 coding DNA: TGTGCCAGCAGGGAGACTTGGAACACTGAAGCTTTCTTT. Its translation is CASRETWNTEAFF.

This clonotype was found many times. CDR3 bases: TGTGCCACCAGTGGACCGGGACAGGGGTTGGGCTACAATGAGCAGTTCTTC. It specifies CATSGPGQGLGYNEQFF. The chain uses TRBV24-1 and TRBJ2-1, with 10 bases matching TRBD1. This CDR3 has 17 residues. From germline, CDR1 is KGHDR and CDR2 SFDVKD. V was pared by 5 bases and J by 3 bases, with 9 bases of the junction left unmatched.

On this clonotype itself: A much larger clone sits a single nucleotide away, making a read error possible. The V call is TRBV6-2 or TRBV6-3, the J call TRBJ1-6; D uncertain. CDR3 length equals 14 residues. CDR1 and CDR2 (germline): MNHEY, SVGEGT. The CDR3, as DNA: TGTGCCAGCAGTATCCGGATCAGTAATTCACCCATCCACTTT. Its protein is CASSIRISNSPIHF.

The CDR3 coding sequence is TGTGCCAGCTCACCTGGGCAGGGGAGGAATGAAGCTTTCTTT. Translated, it gives CASSPGQGRNEAFF. V is TRBV18 and J is TRBJ1-1, with a tentative D call TRBD1 (6 bases). With 3 bases removed from V and 7 bases from J, the gap between germline ends came to 15 bases. Germline assignment: CDR1 KGHSH and CDR2 LQKENI. CDR3 length: 14 residues.

This clonotype has ten or more counts. V and J are TRBV29-1 and TRBJ1-1; 10 positions agree with TRBD1. The germline gives CDR1 SQVTM, CDR2 ANQGSEA. The V segment lost 6 bases and the J segment 3 bases; nucleotides outside the gene matches: 4. CDR3 length equals 13 residues. CDR3 nucleotide sequence: TGCAGCGTGGGACAGGGGTTCTACACTGAAGCTTTCTTT. Translating gives CSVGQGFYTEAFF.

This clonotype has a count of ten or more. This chain joins TRBV25-1 and TRBJ2-1, with 7 bases aligning to TRBD1. V lost 7 bases, J lost 5 bases, and 8 bases stayed unmatched. The CDR3 is 14 residues long. Germline V gene lookup returns CDR1 MGHDK and CDR2 SYGVNS. CDR3 loop: CASTTGTANNEQFF. In nucleotides, the CDR3 is TGTGCCAGCACCACCGGGACAGCTAACAATGAGCAGTTCTTC.

The CDR3: CASSQAFTVAAKNIQYF. The CDR3 coding sequence is TGCGCCAGCAGCCAAGCATTCACAGTAGCAGCCAAAAACATTCAGTACTTC. This chain links TRBV4-1 with TRBJ2-4; no clear D. The germline V gene encodes CDR1 MGHRA and CDR2 YSYEKL. Trimming left V 1 base short and J 0 bases short, with 13 bases between. There are 17 residues in the CDR3.